These T cell receptor beta chains were read from a single sample in a study of blood T cell repertoires in COVID-19. TCRdb keeps only in-frame clones here, not all; method: immunoSEQ multiplex PCR. The repertoire holds 120,000 to 150,000 clones, with around 88% as singletons. The sample was peripheral blood. The receptor set was obtained from a woman aged 55-69 years with acute or convalescent COVID-19. Each CDR3 is given with its conserved first and last residue. The D gene is left open where the match is weak. For some rows the clone size is stated as once, few or many, or as a class when expanded; others skip it.

d_call	clone_size	v_call	j_call	cdr3_nt	cdr3_aa
.	.	TRBV11-2	TRBJ2-2	TGTGCCAGCAGCTTAGGCAACAGGGCTGGGGACACCGGGGAGCTGTTTTTT	CASSLGNRAGDTGELFF
.	few	TRBV10-3	TRBJ1-5	TGTGCCATCAGTGCCGGACATCAGAATAATCAGCCCCAGCATTTT	CAISAGHQNNQPQHF
.	.	TRBV19	TRBJ1-1	TGTGCCAGTAGTACTCCTGACACTGAAGCTTTCTTT	CASSTPDTEAFF
TRBD1	.	TRBV28	TRBJ2-4	TGTGCCAGCAGTTTTCGACAGGGCAGTACAAACATTCAGTACTTC	CASSFRQGSTNIQYF
TRBD1	.	TRBV18	TRBJ1-1	TGTGCCAGCTCACCACAAGGGGGCGGGGACACTGAAGCTTTCTTT	CASSPQGGGDTEAFF
TRBD1	.	TRBV11-3	TRBJ2-7	TGTGCCAGCAGTTTATCCGGGACAGCTTACGAGCAGTACTTC	CASSLSGTAYEQYF
TRBD1	.	TRBV28	TRBJ1-4	TGTGCCAGCAGTTTAGCCGGGACAGGGAGGGGAGATCTCCCGGAAAAACTGTTTTTT	CASSLAGTGRGDLPEKLFF
.	.	TRBV7-2	TRBJ2-2	TGTGCCAGCAGCTTCACCCAGGGAGGCGCCGGGGAGCTGTTTTTT	CASSFTQGGAGELFF
.	.	TRBV12-3/TRBV12-4	TRBJ1-2	TGTGCCAGCAGTTTAAGGGGCAGCTATGGCTACACCTTC	CASSLRGSYGYTF
.	.	TRBV28	TRBJ1-1	TGTGCCAGCAGGACCGACTTGAACACTGAAGCTTTCTTT	CASRTDLNTEAFF
TRBD1	.	TRBV7-3	TRBJ1-4	TGTGCCAGCAGCTTCACAGGGGGCCCTAATGAAAAACTGTTTTTT	CASSFTGGPNEKLFF
TRBD1	.	TRBV4-3	TRBJ2-7	TGCGCCAGCAGCCAATATTATACAGGGGGCCGCTCCTACGAGCAGTACTTC	CASSQYYTGGRSYEQYF
TRBD1	.	TRBV29-1	TRBJ2-7	TGCAGCGTAGATCCCAAGGGGACAGGCTCGTCCGAGCAGTACTTC	CSVDPKGTGSSEQYF
.	.	TRBV28	TRBJ1-2	TGTGCCAGCAGGACACAATTACAGGGAAATCGGGGCTACACCTTC	CASRTQLQGNRGYTF
TRBD1	.	TRBV5-4	TRBJ1-5	TGTGCCACCAGACAGGGCGGAAGCAGCGATCAGCCCCAGCATTTT	CATRQGGSSDQPQHF
.	.	TRBV19	TRBJ1-1	TGTGCCAGTAGTATAGATCGTGTGGCTCTTGAAGCTTTCTTT	CASSIDRVALEAFF
.	once	TRBV9	TRBJ1-4	TGTGCCAGCAGCGTAGAGGGCGGGGGAACTAATGAAAAACTGTTTTTT	CASSVEGGGTNEKLFF
.	.	TRBV27	TRBJ2-2	TGTGCCAGCAGTTTTCCCTCCGGGGAGCTGTTTTTT	CASSFPSGELFF
.	.	TRBV3-1/TRBV3-2	TRBJ1-5	TGTGCCAGCAGCCAGAAGCTAGTCCCCGGCCAGCCCCAGCATTTT	CASSQKLVPGQPQHF
.	.	TRBV7-9	TRBJ1-1	TGTGCCAGCAGCTTAGGGAGGGGTAACACTGAAGCTTTCTTT	CASSLGRGNTEAFF
.	.	TRBV10-3	TRBJ1-6	TGTGCCATCAGTGAGTCGGTCCCGGAGGTCCTAAATTCACCCCTCCACTTT	CAISESVPEVLNSPLHF
.	.	TRBV6-2/TRBV6-3	TRBJ1-6	TGTGCCAGCAGTGAGGGGGGGCGATATAATTCACCCCTCCACTTT	CASSEGGRYNSPLHF